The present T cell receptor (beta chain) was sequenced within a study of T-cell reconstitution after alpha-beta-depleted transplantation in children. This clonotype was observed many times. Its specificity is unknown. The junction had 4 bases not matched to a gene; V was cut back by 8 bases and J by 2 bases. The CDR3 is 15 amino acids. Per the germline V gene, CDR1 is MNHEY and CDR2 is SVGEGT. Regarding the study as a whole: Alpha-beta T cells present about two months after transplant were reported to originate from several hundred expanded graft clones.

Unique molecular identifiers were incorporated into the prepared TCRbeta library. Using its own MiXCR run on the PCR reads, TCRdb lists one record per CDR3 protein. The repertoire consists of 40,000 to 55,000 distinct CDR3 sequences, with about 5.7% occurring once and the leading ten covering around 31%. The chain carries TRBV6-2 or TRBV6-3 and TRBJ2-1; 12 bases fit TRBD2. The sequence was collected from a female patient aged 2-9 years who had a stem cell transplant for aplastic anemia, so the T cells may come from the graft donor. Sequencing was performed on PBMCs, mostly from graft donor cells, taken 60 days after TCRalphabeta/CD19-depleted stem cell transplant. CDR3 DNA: TGTGCCAGCTTGCTAGCGGGAGGGCCCTACAATGAGCAGTTCTTC. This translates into CASLLAGGPYNEQFF.